This TCR beta chain is from a study of shared clonotypes between healthy human individuals. Germline assignment: CDR1 LGHNA and CDR2 YSLEER. V shed 3 bases and J 4 bases; nucleotides not matched to a gene: 13. The CDR3 sequence is 20 residues long. This clone was counted a single time. The antigen is not known. Points from the study as a whole: In having few donors, the study represented limited genetic and exposure-history diversity.

Only in-frame clones appear in the TCRdb table, and some are missing; sequencing was by immunoSEQ multiplex PCR. This sample carries about 1.1 million clones, approximately 78% of them seen once, and the ten largest clones take around 0.47%. Source material: memory CD4+ T cells from PBMCs. The subset denotes: CD45RA-negative fraction. This TCR was sampled from a man younger than 35 in good health. Some clones in this sample may be carry-over from other donors' samples. This sequence joins TRBV4-3 and TRBJ2-3; 16 nucleotides agree with TRBD2. The CDR3 nucleotides are TGCGCCAGCAGCCACCTCGGGACTAGCGGGAGGGCCACCCCTGCAGATACGCAGTATTTT. Translating it yields CASSHLGTSGRATPADTQYF.